The sequence of this T cell receptor (beta chain) was determined in a study of T cell responses to AZD1222 COVID-19 vaccine. TCRdb keeps only in-frame clones here, not all; method: immunoSEQ multiplex PCR. The data hold 150,000 to 200,000 clones, with around 93% observed a single time. The material was peripheral blood, obtained on day 0 of AZD1222 vaccination. This TCR derives from an adult in good health.

CDR3 in DNA: TGCAGCGTGGGGGCCCCCGGACTAGCGGGAGGATCCTACAATGAGCAGTTCTTC. Amino acid sequence: CSVGAPGLAGGSYNEQFF. This sequence joins TRBV29-1 and TRBJ2-1, with TRBD2 identical over 14 bases. V shed 6 bases, J shed 1 base, and the junction held 11 bases outside the gene matches. This CDR3 comprises 18 residues. Germline V gene data show CDR1 as SQVTM and CDR2 as ANQGSEA.